These T cell receptor beta chains were read from a single sample in a study of cytomegalovirus exposure and HLA in healthy donors. Only in-frame clones appear in the TCRdb table, and some are missing; sequencing was by immunoSEQ multiplex PCR. The sample consists of around 230,000 clones, approximately 84% of them appearing once. Specimen: PBMCs. These receptors all come from a woman in her twenties or thirties in good health and CMV-seropositive. Each CDR3 is given with its conserved first and last residue. A D gene is named only where the DNA matches it firmly.

j_gene | d_gene | v_gene | CDR3aa | CDR3nt
TRBJ2-3 | - | TRBV5-1 | CASSLGFGSLGDTQYF | TGCGCCAGCAGCTTGGGTTTTGGGAGCCTCGGGGATACGCAGTATTTT
TRBJ1-2 | - | TRBV7-3 | CASSFTGRYGYTF | TGTGCCAGCAGCTTTACAGGCCGCTATGGCTACACCTTC
TRBJ2-7 | TRBD2 | TRBV5-1 | CASSSLAEYDEQYF | TGCGCCAGCAGCTCTCTAGCGGAGTACGACGAGCAGTACTTC
TRBJ1-3 | - | TRBV30 | CAWSRGDTIYF | TGTGCCTGGAGTAGGGGTGACACCATATATTTT
TRBJ2-3 | - | TRBV4-2 | CASSQDWRGPTDTQYF | TGTGCCAGCAGCCAAGACTGGCGGGGACCCACAGATACGCAGTATTTT
TRBJ2-1 | TRBD1 | TRBV28 | CASIRDSYNEQFF | TGTGCCAGCATCCGGGACAGCTACAATGAGCAGTTCTTC
TRBJ1-1 | TRBD1 | TRBV27 | CASSFAGTVKAEAFF | TGTGCCAGCAGTTTCGCCGGGACAGTTAAGGCTGAAGCTTTCTTT
TRBJ2-2 | TRBD2 | TRBV11-2 | CASSFPSGRATGELFF | TGTGCCAGCAGCTTCCCTAGCGGGAGGGCGACCGGGGAGCTGTTTTTT
TRBJ1-2 | TRBD1 | TRBV5-4 | CASSFGDRLNYGYTF | TGTGCCAGCAGCTTCGGGGACAGGCTTAACTATGGCTACACCTTC
TRBJ1-1 | - | TRBV7-9 | CASSSSSLNTEAFF | TGTGCCAGCAGCTCAAGCTCATTGAACACTGAAGCTTTCTTT
TRBJ2-7 | TRBD1 | TRBV27 | CASSHGTGSYEQYF | TGTGCCAGCAGTCACGGGACAGGGTCCTACGAGCAGTACTTC
TRBJ2-7 | TRBD2 | TRBV6-1 | CASSEAATGGFYEQYF | TGTGCCAGCAGTGAAGCGGCGACGGGAGGATTCTACGAGCAGTACTTC
TRBJ1-1 | - | TRBV7-9 | CASSLLTEAFF | TGTGCCAGCAGCTTACTGACTGAAGCTTTCTTT
TRBJ1-2 | TRBD1 | TRBV14 | CASSQGGTAYGYTF | TGTGCCAGCAGCCAAGGGGGGACAGCCTATGGCTACACCTTC
TRBJ2-6 | - | TRBV2 | CASIIMSSGANVLTF | TGTGCCAGCATAATCATGAGCTCTGGGGCCAACGTCCTGACTTTC
TRBJ2-5 | - | TRBV7-9 | CASSFYETQYF | TGTGCCAGCAGCTTCTACGAGACCCAGTACTTC
TRBJ1-1 | - | TRBV28 | CASSQHRELDTEAFF | TGTGCCAGCAGTCAACACAGGGAGTTGGACACTGAAGCTTTCTTT
TRBJ2-7 | - | TRBV9 | CASSGSSAPTYEQYF | TGTGCCAGCAGCGGTAGCTCTGCTCCAACCTACGAGCAGTACTTC
TRBJ2-5 | - | TRBV5-1 | CASSFSSQETQYF | TGCGCCAGCAGCTTTTCCAGCCAAGAGACCCAGTACTTC
TRBJ1-1 | - | TRBV9 | CASSVVVQGTEAFF | TGTGCCAGCAGCGTAGTAGTGCAGGGGACTGAAGCTTTCTTT
TRBJ1-2 | - | TRBV29-1 | CSVVGSYGYTF | TGCAGCGTTGTTGGGAGCTATGGCTACACCTTC
TRBJ2-7 | - | TRBV6-5 | CASSYLQGVGEQYF | TGTGCCAGCAGTTACTTACAGGGAGTCGGCGAGCAGTACTTC
TRBJ2-7 | TRBD2 | TRBV30 | CAWSGWGGSYEQYF | TGTGCCTGGAGTGGCTGGGGGGGGTCGTACGAGCAGTACTTC
TRBJ1-4 | TRBD1 | TRBV4-1 | CASSQPRQGAAGEKLFF | TGCGCCAGCAGCCAACCCAGACAGGGGGCGGCGGGTGAAAAACTGTTTTTT
TRBJ2-3 | - | TRBV5-4 | CASSLEVTLYTDTQYF | TGTGCCAGCAGCTTGGAGGTGACTCTATACACAGATACGCAGTATTTT
TRBJ2-7 | - | TRBV6-1 | CATRPGGNYEQYF | TGTGCCACCCGACCAGGGGGGAATTACGAGCAGTACTTC
TRBJ2-1 | TRBD1 | TRBV7-3 | CASSSWTGVNYNEQFF | TGTGCCAGCAGCTCCTGGACAGGGGTGAACTACAATGAGCAGTTCTTC
TRBJ1-4 | - | TRBV6-1 | CASRVSPSEKLFF | TGTGCCAGCAGGGTCTCTCCTAGTGAAAAACTGTTTTTT
TRBJ2-3 | TRBD2 | TRBV11-2 | CASSLDAGGGLGTQYF | TGTGCCAGCAGCTTAGATGCGGGAGGCGGACTAGGTACGCAGTATTTT
TRBJ2-2 | TRBD2 | TRBV9 | CASSLGTSGPEELFF | TGTGCCAGCAGCTTAGGGACTAGCGGGCCCGAGGAGCTGTTTTTT